Shown below are 32 T cell receptor beta chains from a single sample sequenced in a study of blood T cell repertoires in COVID-19. The method was immunoSEQ multiplex PCR; TCRdb's version includes in-frame clones alone and lacks a portion of them. The sample has 300,000 to 400,000 clones; approximately 90% are singletons. Sample: peripheral blood. The receptor source for this set is a woman between 18 and 29 years old who had recovered from COVID-19.

The chain has TRBV27 and TRBJ1-1; D call uncertain. In germline, CDR1 is MNHEY, CDR2 SMNVEV (reference sequence). This CDR3 contains 13 residues. The ends were cut back, 8 bases at V and 5 bases at J, with 15 bases in the middle. This chain's CDR3 is CASGWTIRTEAFF. CDR3 sequence (DNA): TGTGCCAGCGGGTGGACTATTCGTACTGAAGCTTTCTTT.

The rearrangement links TRBV6-5 to TRBJ1-5, with D hard to call. V was trimmed by 7 bases and J by 4 bases, leaving 14 bases between them. The CDR3 is made up of 14 amino acids. Per the germline V gene, CDR1 is MNHEY and CDR2 is SVGAGI. As DNA, the CDR3 is TGTGCCAGCAACCTCGTGGCCTCTAATCAGCCCCAGCATTTT. It encodes CASNLVASNQPQHF.

The chain uses TRBV5-1 and TRBJ1-2; 8 bases agree with TRBD1. CDR3 length: 14 residues. V lost 0 bases, J lost 6 bases, and 4 bases stayed unmatched. From germline, CDR1 is SGHRS and CDR2 YFSETQ. The CDR3 coding sequence is TGCGCCAGCAGCTTGGGACAGGGGAGGGATGGCTACACCTTC. This encodes CASSLGQGRDGYTF.

This sequence joins TRBV5-1 and TRBJ1-6, with a tentative D call TRBD1 (5 bases). CDR3 length equals 17 residues. Germline V CDR1 and CDR2: SGHRS, YFSETQ. Trimming left V 5 bases short and J 1 base short, with 16 bases between. The CDR3 here is CASSSGRHRSYNSPLHF. The CDR3 DNA reads as TGCGCCAGCAGTTCCGGCCGCCACAGGTCCTATAATTCACCCCTCCACTTT. The complete variable domain, with remaining parts taken from reference TRBV5-1 and TRBJ1-6, reads KAGVTQTPRYLIKTRGQQVTLSCSPISGHRSVSWYQQTPGQGLQFLFEYFSETQRNKGNFPGRFSGRQFSNSRSEMNVSTLELGDSALYLCASSSGRHRSYNSPLHFGNGTRLTVT.

The J gene is TRBJ2-1, the V gene TRBV6-2 or TRBV6-3; possibly TRBD2 for D (5 bases). V was shortened by 0 bases and J by 6 bases, with 9 bases between the two germline ends. The length of the CDR3 is 14 residues. Germline-derived CDR1 and CDR2 are MNHEY and SVGEGT. The CDR3 bases are TGTGCCAGCAGTTACTCGACGGACTTCAATGAGCAGTTCTTC. It codes for CASSYSTDFNEQFF.

Notes on this clone: The same CDR3 arises from other DNA sequences in this sample as well. The chain uses TRBV6-5 and TRBJ1-2; the D gene is possibly TRBD1 (6 bases). The CDR3 has 11 amino acids. The germline CDR1 and CDR2 sequences are MNHEY and SVGAGI. Trimming stripped 7 bases from V and 4 bases from J, with 7 bases between. Written as DNA, the CDR3 is TGTGCCAGCACACAGGGCTATGGCTACACCTTC. Translation gives CASTQGYGYTF.

Here the CDR3 reads CASSQGVRLGGRSYNEQFF. The DNA of the CDR3 is TGCGCCAGCAGCCAAGGGGTCCGGTTAGGCGGGAGATCCTACAATGAGCAGTTCTTC. The rearrangement uses TRBV4-3 and TRBJ2-1; 7 bases line up with TRBD2. Trimming cost V 1 base and J 1 base; bases outside gene matches: 13. The CDR3 covers 19 residues. The V gene's germline CDR1 is LGHNA and CDR2 YSLEER.

The J gene is TRBJ1-1, the V gene TRBV18; possibly TRBD1 for D (6 bases). The CDR3 has 14 residues. CDR1 is KGHSH and CDR2 is LQKENI in the germline V gene. V lost 6 bases to trimming and J lost 0 bases, with 11 bases between them. The CDR3 is CASSLTGMNTEAFF. In DNA form, the CDR3 reads TGTGCCAGCTCGCTTACAGGGATGAACACTGAAGCTTTCTTT.

The V call is TRBV5-4, the J call TRBJ2-1; D remains ambiguous. The CDR3 is 14 amino acids. V was clipped by 3 bases and J by 8 bases, with 15 bases between them. CDR1 is SGHNT and CDR2 is YYREEE in the germline V gene (reference sequence). The CDR3 DNA reads TGTGCCAGCAGCTGGAGCTCTAGGAGTGATGAGCAGTTCTTC. Protein product: CASSWSSRSDEQFF.

J is TRBJ1-2 and V is TRBV5-1; TRBD1 might be the D (6 bases). This CDR3 has 14 residues. CDR1 is SGHRS, CDR2 YFSETQ, per germline. V was trimmed by 4 bases and J by 8 bases, leaving 18 bases between them. The CDR3 coding sequence is TGCGCCAGCAGCCTCGGGACAACGAGGGGGGGCTACACCTTC. Translation gives CASSLGTTRGGYTF. The full variable domain, completed using reference TRBV5-1 and TRBJ1-2, is KAGVTQTPRYLIKTRGQQVTLSCSPISGHRSVSWYQQTPGQGLQFLFEYFSETQRNKGNFPGRFSGRQFSNSRSEMNVSTLELGDSALYLCASSLGTTRGGYTFGSGTRLTVV.

The genes are TRBV7-6 and TRBJ2-1; 9 bases map to TRBD2. V gave up 4 bases and J gave up 5 bases; unmatched junction bases: 9. The CDR3 length is 16 residues. CDR1 is SGHVS and CDR2 is FNYEAQ in the germline V gene. This chain's CDR3 is CASSWPLGLAHNEQFF. The CDR3 DNA reads as TGTGCCAGCAGCTGGCCTCTGGGACTAGCTCACAATGAGCAGTTCTTC.

The chain recombines TRBV10-1 with TRBJ2-5; D possibly corresponds to TRBD2 (6 bases). Per the germline V gene, CDR1 is WNHNN and CDR2 is SYGVQD (reference sequence). Trimming removed 5 bases at V and 0 bases at J, with 19 bases between. The CDR3 has 17 residues. The CDR3 nucleotides are TGCGCCAGCAGTACCAGGCCTAGCGCCCAAAACCAAGAGACCCAGTACTTC. Translating gives CASSTRPSAQNQETQYF.

The V call is TRBV2, the J call TRBJ2-7, with TRBD1 matching over 11 bases. The length of the CDR3 is 14 residues. J lost 6 bases, V lost 9 bases, and 10 bases had no gene match. CDR1 SNHLY and CDR2 FYNNEI come from the germline V gene. CDR3 bases: TGTGCCAGTTATCGTCGGACAGGGGGCGCCGAGCAGTACGTC. It yields the protein CASYRRTGGAEQYV.

The chain links TRBV7-9 to TRBJ2-5; 16 positions match TRBD2. CDR3 length equals 16 residues. After removal of 5 bases from V and 5 bases from J, the junction contained 5 bases not matched to a gene. CDR1 and CDR2 from the germline V gene are SEHNR and FQNEAQ (reference sequence). CDR3 sequence reads: CASSPLGLAGGETQYF. CDR3 nucleotide sequence: TGTGCCAGCAGCCCATTGGGACTAGCGGGGGGGGAGACCCAGTACTTC.

The chain uses TRBV14 and TRBJ2-7, with 11 bases that match TRBD2. Unmatched junction bases numbered 14, after V lost 3 bases and J lost 4 bases. The CDR3 extends over 18 amino acids. The V gene's germline CDR1 is SGHDN and CDR2 FVKESK. The chain's CDR3 is CASSHFSGRATTSYEQYV. CDR3 DNA sequence: TGTGCCAGCAGCCACTTTAGCGGGAGGGCCACGACCTCATACGAGCAGTACGTC.

The J gene is TRBJ1-3, the V gene TRBV29-1; D not resolved. V shed 2 bases and J shed 2 bases, with 7 bases lying between them. The CDR3 runs 13 residues. CDR1 is SQVTM and CDR2 is ANQGSEA in the germline V gene. DNA for the CDR3: TGCAGCGTTGAATCCTCTCCTGGAAACACCATATATTTT. Its translation: CSVESSPGNTIYF.

The chain is built from TRBV6-2 or TRBV6-3 and TRBJ2-1; D might be TRBD2 (6 bases). The CDR3 covers 14 residues. Germline CDR1 reads MNHEY; CDR2 reads SVGEGT. Trimming pared 5 bases from V and 4 bases from J, leaving 12 bases between. In DNA form, the CDR3 reads TGTGCCAGCAGTCCCTGGGGACTTTACAATGAGCAGTTCTTC. It specifies CASSPWGLYNEQFF.

Regarding this clone: Different DNA sequences within this sample yield the same CDR3. This chain links TRBV5-1 with TRBJ1-2, with 9 bases matching TRBD1. The ends lost 0 bases at V and 6 bases at J; junction bases unmatched: 3. CDR1 is SGHRS, CDR2 YFSETQ, per germline. There are 14 residues in the CDR3. The CDR3 nucleotides read TGCGCCAGCAGCTTGGGGGGACAGGGAGATGGCTACACCTTC. It translates to CASSLGGQGDGYTF.

This chain uses TRBV10-3 with TRBJ1-6; D might be TRBD1 (5 bases). Germline V lookup: CDR1 ENHRY, CDR2 SYGVKD. V dropped 2 bases and J dropped 4 bases, with 9 bases sitting between them. This CDR3 contains 15 residues. The CDR3 nucleotides are TGTGCCATCAGTGAGGACAGCAGATATAATTCACCCCTCCACTTT. It translates to CAISEDSRYNSPLHF.

The chain uses TRBV18 and TRBJ2-4; D call uncertain. Germline V gene data show CDR1 as KGHSH and CDR2 as LQKENI. The CDR3 has 13 amino acids. V was shortened by 5 bases and J by 0 bases, with 5 bases between the two germline ends. CDR3: CASSAGAKNIQYF. CDR3 DNA sequence: TGTGCCAGCTCAGCAGGAGCCAAAAACATTCAGTACTTC.

V usage is TRBV11-2 and J usage is TRBJ1-2, with D perhaps TRBD1 (6 bases). The CDR3 is 17 amino acids. V lost 2 bases to trimming and J lost 0 bases, with 16 bases between them. Looked up from germline, CDR1 is SGHAT and CDR2 is FQNNGV. DNA of the CDR3: TGTGCCAGCAGCTTAACAGGGAAAGTTACAGCTAACTATGGCTACACCTTC. Translating gives CASSLTGKVTANYGYTF.

This sequence joins TRBV29-1 and TRBJ1-2; no clear D. CDR3 length: 10 amino acids. Germline CDR1 and CDR2: SQVTM and ANQGSEA. V lost 4 bases and J 8 bases, leaving 8 bases between the germline ends. Here the CDR3 reads CSVVSRGYTF. CDR3 nucleotide sequence: TGCAGCGTTGTATCGCGGGGCTACACCTTC.

This chain connects TRBV19 to TRBJ1-6; no firm D call. The CDR3 has 16 residues. Germline V CDR1 and CDR2: LNHDA, SQIVND (reference sequence). Trimming shortened V by 1 base and J by 6 bases, and 13 bases separated the two germline ends. The CDR3 DNA follows: TGTGCCAGTAGTATAGCCCCGGGGTCGTTTAATTCACCCCTCCACTTT. Its translation: CASSIAPGSFNSPLHF.

J is TRBJ2-3 and V is TRBV7-2; 8 nucleotides agree with TRBD2. CDR1 is SGHTA, CDR2 FQGNSA, per germline. The CDR3 loop spans 16 amino acids. The V segment lost 1 base and the J segment 1 base; nucleotides outside the gene matches: 4. The CDR3 DNA sequence: TGTGCCAGCAGCTTAGTGATGACTAGCGGCACAGATACGCAGTATTTT. Translated: CASSLVMTSGTDTQYF.

The CDR3 loop is CASSQKPPHLLAGNRYEQFF. CDR3 coding DNA: TGCGCCAGCAGCCAAAAGCCCCCTCACCTCCTAGCGGGAAATCGATATGAGCAGTTCTTC. V usage is TRBV4-1 and J usage is TRBJ2-1, with 9 bases identical to TRBD2. This CDR3 is 20 amino acids long. V lost 2 bases and J lost 8; bases outside the gene matches: 22. CDR1 and CDR2 from the germline V gene are MGHRA and YSYEKL.

The chain uses TRBV24-1 and TRBJ1-1, with a weak D call TRBD1 (6 bases). V was trimmed by 0 bases and J by 6 bases, leaving 7 bases between them. The CDR3 consists of 13 residues. Germline V gene sequence: CDR1 KGHDR, CDR2 SFDVKD. The CDR3 here is CATSDLKGAEAFF. The CDR3, as DNA: TGTGCCACCAGTGATTTGAAGGGGGCTGAAGCTTTCTTT.

The chain combines TRBV7-2 with TRBJ2-5; D unclear. Germline CDR1 is SGHTA and CDR2 is FQGNSA. V shed 5 bases and J shed 5 bases, with 12 bases lying between them. This CDR3 comprises 13 residues. CDR3 coding DNA: TGTGCCAGCAGCCCCCCCCTCTCGGAGACCCAGTACTTC. It yields the protein CASSPPLSETQYF.

The rearrangement links TRBV5-1 to TRBJ1-6, with D tentatively TRBD1 (6 bases). Germline assignment: CDR1 SGHRS and CDR2 YFSETQ. Trimming removed 4 bases at V and 14 bases at J, with 16 bases between. The CDR3 loop spans 13 amino acids. The CDR3 here is CASSAETGGSLHF. The CDR3 DNA is TGCGCCAGCAGCGCTGAGACAGGAGGTTCCCTCCACTTT.

The chain recombines TRBV7-2 with TRBJ1-6; 9 bases align to TRBD1. CDR1 is SGHTA, CDR2 FQGNSA, per germline. The V segment lost 8 bases and the J segment 9 bases; nucleotides outside the gene matches: 5. The CDR3 has 13 residues. The CDR3 nucleotides read TGTGCCAGCCGGGACAGGGAGACTTCACCCCTCCACTTT. It specifies CASRDRETSPLHF.

This clone was seen once. The chain joins TRBV4-3 to TRBJ1-2; a possible D gene is TRBD1 (6 bases). Trimming cost V 4 bases and J 8 bases, with 17 bases left between them. The germline gives CDR1 LGHNA, CDR2 YSLEER. The CDR3 spans 14 residues. The CDR3 coding sequence is TGCGCCAGCAGCCTCGACAGAGGGGGGGGAGGCTACACCTTC. Encoded protein: CASSLDRGGGGYTF.

CDR3: CAWSVLPRGALNTEAFF. The CDR3 nucleotides are TGTGCCTGGAGTGTACTCCCTCGGGGAGCCTTGAACACTGAAGCTTTCTTT. This chain uses TRBV30 with TRBJ1-1; D remains unclear. The V end lost 0 bases, the J end lost 0 bases, and 17 bases lay between the germline ends. CDR1 and CDR2 (germline): GTSNPN, SVGIG (reference sequence). The CDR3 contains 17 residues.

The table lists this clone with a few counts. The chain links TRBV18 to TRBJ1-2; 8 bases are a match to TRBD1. The CDR3 contains 14 residues. V lost 5 bases to trimming and J lost 4 bases; unmatched junction nucleotides: 6. Per the germline V gene, CDR1 is KGHSH and CDR2 is LQKENI. CDR3 DNA: TGTGCCAGCTCATCCGACAGGGGCGCCTATGGCTACACCTTC. Protein: CASSSDRGAYGYTF.